This T cell receptor (beta chain) was identified in a study of cytomegalovirus exposure and HLA in healthy donors. Overall study results and limits: Accurate prediction of HLA-A and HLA-B alleles (for most subjects) was reportedly achieved from TCR beta sequences. Per a later analysis, roughly 17,000 TCR beta sequences showed association with HLA alleles at 0.05 false discovery rate.

Trimming removed 6 bases at V and 6 bases at J, with 12 bases between. Per germline, CDR1 PRHDT and CDR2 FYEKMQ (reference sequence). There are 12 residues in the CDR3. PCR was performed using 60 Vbeta and 13 Jbeta primers. Libraries were prepared by immunoSEQ multiplex PCR; TCRdb keeps only in-frame clonotypes and omits some of them. The sample includes 50,000 to 75,000 clones, roughly four fifths of them seen just once. About this clone itself: What it binds is unknown.

V usage is TRBV13 and J usage is TRBJ2-7; possibly TRBD1 for D (6 bases). This receptor was obtained from a human donor in good health. Sequenced input: PBMCs. DNA for the CDR3: TGTGCCAGCAGTTTACAGGGTATCGAGCAGTACTTC. Protein sequence: CASSLQGIEQYF.